The entry below gives a single T cell receptor beta chain sequence along with its context. The antigen remains unidentified. Use of 60 Vbeta and 13 Jbeta primers characterized the PCR. Repertoires were generated with immunoSEQ multiplex PCR, while TCRdb's copy carries only in-frame clones and drops some. The sample holds 100,000 to 150,000 clones. The sample belongs to a study of cytomegalovirus exposure and HLA in healthy donors. Study outcomes and limitations: TCR beta chains numbering some 160 were designated cytomegalovirus-associated. In a later analysis, most CMV-associated TCR beta chains appeared HLA-restricted.

The TCR sequence derives from a woman aged 40 to 55 in good health and CMV-seronegative. The sequenced material came from PBMCs.

This chain's CDR3 is CSFRQGNTEAFF. CDR3 DNA: TGCAGCTTTCGACAGGGGAACACTGAAGCTTTCTTT. The V gene is TRBV29-1, the J gene TRBJ1-1, with 7 bases fitting TRBD1. Germline CDR1 reads SQVTM; CDR2 reads ANQGSEA. V lost 8 bases and J lost 1; bases outside the gene matches: 4. This CDR3 region has 12 residues.